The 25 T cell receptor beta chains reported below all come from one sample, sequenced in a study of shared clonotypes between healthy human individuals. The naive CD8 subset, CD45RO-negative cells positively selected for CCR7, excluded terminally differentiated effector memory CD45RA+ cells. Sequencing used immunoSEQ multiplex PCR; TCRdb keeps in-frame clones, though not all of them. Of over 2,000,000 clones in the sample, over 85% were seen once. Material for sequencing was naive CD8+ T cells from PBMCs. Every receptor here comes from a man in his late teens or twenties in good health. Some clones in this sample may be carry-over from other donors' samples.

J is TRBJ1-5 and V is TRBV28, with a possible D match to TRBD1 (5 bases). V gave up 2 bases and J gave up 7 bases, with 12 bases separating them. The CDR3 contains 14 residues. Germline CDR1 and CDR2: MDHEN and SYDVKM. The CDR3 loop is CASSLPGVSQPQHF. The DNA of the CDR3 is TGTGCCAGCAGTTTACCGGGGGTAAGCCAGCCCCAGCATTTT.

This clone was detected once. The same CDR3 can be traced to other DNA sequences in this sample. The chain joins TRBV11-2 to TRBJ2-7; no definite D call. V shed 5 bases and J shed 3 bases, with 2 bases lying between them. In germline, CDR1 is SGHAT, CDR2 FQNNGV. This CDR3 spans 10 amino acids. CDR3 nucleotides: TGTGCCAGCAGCAGCTACGAGCAGTACTTC. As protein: CASSSYEQYF.

The CDR3 DNA follows: TGTGCCAGCAGGCTTCGTGGCAGGCAGAACACTGAAGCTTTCTTT. It codes for CASRLRGRQNTEAFF. The V gene is TRBV11-2, the J gene TRBJ1-1; no clear D. Germline CDR1 is SGHAT and CDR2 is FQNNGV. The CDR3 is 15 amino acids. V lost 6 bases, J lost 1 base, and 15 bases lay in between.

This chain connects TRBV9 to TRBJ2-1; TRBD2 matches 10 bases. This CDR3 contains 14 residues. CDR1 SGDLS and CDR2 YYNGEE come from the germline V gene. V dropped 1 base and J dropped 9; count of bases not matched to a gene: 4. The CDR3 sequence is CASSVIAGGREQFF. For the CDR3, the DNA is TGTGCCAGCAGCGTAATAGCGGGAGGACGTGAGCAGTTCTTC.

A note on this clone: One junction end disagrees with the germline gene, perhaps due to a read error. CDR3 region: CLDRPNSYEQYF. CDR3 in DNA: TGCTTGGACAGACCTAACTCCTACGAGCAGTACTTC. The rearrangement uses TRBV11-3 and TRBJ2-7, with D perhaps TRBD1 (6 bases). The germline CDR1 and CDR2 sequences are SGHNT and YENEEA. The CDR3 is 12 amino acids.

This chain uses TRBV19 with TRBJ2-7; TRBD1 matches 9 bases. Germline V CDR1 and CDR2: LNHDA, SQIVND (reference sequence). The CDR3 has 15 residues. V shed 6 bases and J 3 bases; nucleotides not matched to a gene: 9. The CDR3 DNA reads TGTGCCAGTAGGAGCCTCCGGACAGGGGTCTACGAGCAGTACTTC. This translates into CASRSLRTGVYEQYF.

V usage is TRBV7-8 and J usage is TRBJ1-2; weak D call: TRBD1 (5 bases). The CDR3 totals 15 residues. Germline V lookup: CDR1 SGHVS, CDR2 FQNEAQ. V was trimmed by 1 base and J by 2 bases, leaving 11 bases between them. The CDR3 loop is CASSLVTRQNYGYTF. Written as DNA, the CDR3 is TGTGCCAGCAGCTTAGTAACTCGACAGAACTATGGCTACACCTTC. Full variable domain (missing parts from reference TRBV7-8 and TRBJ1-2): GAGVSQSPRYKVAKRGQDVALRCDPISGHVSLFWYQQALGQGPEFLTYFQNEAQLDKSGLPSDRFFAERPEGSVSTLKIQRTQQEDSAVYLCASSLVTRQNYGYTFGSGTRLTVV.

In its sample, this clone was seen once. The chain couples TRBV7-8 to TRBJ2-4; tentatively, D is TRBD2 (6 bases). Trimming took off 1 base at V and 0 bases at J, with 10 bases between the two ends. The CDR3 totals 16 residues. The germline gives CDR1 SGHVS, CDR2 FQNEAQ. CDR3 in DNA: TGTGCCAGCAGCTTAGTGGCGGGACCAGCCAAAAACATTCAGTACTTC. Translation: CASSLVAGPAKNIQYF.

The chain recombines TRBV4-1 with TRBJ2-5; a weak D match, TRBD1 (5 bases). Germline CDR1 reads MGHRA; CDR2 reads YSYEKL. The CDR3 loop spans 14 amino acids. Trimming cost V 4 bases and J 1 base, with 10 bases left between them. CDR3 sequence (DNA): TGCGCCAGCAGCCGCCAAGACAGCCAAGAGACCCAGTACTTC. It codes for CASSRQDSQETQYF.

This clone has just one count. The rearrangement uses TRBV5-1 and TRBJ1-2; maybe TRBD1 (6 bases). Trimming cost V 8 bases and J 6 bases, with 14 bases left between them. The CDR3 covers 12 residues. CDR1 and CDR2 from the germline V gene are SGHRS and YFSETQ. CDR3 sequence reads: CASTHRAHGYTF. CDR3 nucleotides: TGCGCCAGTACCCACAGGGCCCATGGCTACACCTTC.

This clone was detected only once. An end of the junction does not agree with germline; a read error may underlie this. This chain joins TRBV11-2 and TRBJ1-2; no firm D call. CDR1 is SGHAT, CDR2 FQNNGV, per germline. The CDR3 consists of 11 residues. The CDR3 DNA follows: TGTGCCAGCAGCTTAGGGATGGCGCGGGCCTTC. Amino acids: CASSLGMARAF. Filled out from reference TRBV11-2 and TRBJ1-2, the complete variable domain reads EAGVAQSPRYKIIEKRQSVAFWCNPISGHATLYWYQQILGQGPKLLIQFQNNGVVDDSQLPKDRFSAERLKGVDSTLKIQPAKLEDSAVYLCASSLGMARAFGSGTRLTVV.

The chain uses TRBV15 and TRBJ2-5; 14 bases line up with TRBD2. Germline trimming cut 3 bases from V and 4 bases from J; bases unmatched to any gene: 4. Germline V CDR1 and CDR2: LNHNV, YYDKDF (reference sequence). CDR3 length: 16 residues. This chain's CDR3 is CATSSRLAGGGETQYF. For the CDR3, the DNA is TGTGCCACCAGCAGTAGACTAGCGGGAGGGGGAGAGACCCAGTACTTC.

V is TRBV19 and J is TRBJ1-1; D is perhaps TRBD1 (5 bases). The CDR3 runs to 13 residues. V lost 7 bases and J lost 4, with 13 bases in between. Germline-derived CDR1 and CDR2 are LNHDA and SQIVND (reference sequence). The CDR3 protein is CASTQGLFTEAFF. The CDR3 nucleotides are TGTGCCAGTACCCAGGGCCTTTTCACTGAAGCTTTCTTT.

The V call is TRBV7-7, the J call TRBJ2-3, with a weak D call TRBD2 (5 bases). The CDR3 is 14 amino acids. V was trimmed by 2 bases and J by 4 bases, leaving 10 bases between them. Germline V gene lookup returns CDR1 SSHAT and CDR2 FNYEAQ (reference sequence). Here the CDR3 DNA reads TGTGCCAGCAGCTTATTCACTAGTGCAGATACGCAGTATTTT. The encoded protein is CASSLFTSADTQYF.

The CDR3 loop reads CASSLTSGGYEQYF. The CDR3 nucleotides are TGTGCCAGCAGCTTAACTAGCGGGGGCTACGAGCAGTACTTC. The rearrangement links TRBV7-9 to TRBJ2-7; 11 nucleotides align to TRBD2. The CDR3 consists of 14 residues. Per the germline V gene, CDR1 is SEHNR and CDR2 is FQNEAQ (reference sequence). The junction had 0 bases not matched to a gene; V was cut back by 2 bases and J by 3 bases.

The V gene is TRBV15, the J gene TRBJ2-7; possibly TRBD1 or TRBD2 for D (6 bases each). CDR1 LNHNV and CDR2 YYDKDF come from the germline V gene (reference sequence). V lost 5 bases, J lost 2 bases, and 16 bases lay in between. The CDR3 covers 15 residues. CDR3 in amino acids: CATSPRGHPAYEQYF. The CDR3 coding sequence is TGTGCCACCAGCCCGCGGGGACATCCCGCCTACGAGCAGTACTTC.

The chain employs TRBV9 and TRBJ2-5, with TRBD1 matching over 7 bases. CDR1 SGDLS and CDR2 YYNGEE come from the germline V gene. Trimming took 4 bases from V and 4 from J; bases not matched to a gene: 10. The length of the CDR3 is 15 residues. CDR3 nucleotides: TGTGCCAGCAGCCTTAAGGGGGCGCTGCGAGAGACCCAGTACTTC. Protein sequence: CASSLKGALRETQYF.

CDR3 loop: CASRGLAEETYEQYF. CDR3 sequence (DNA): TGTGCCAGCAGGGGACTAGCGGAGGAAACCTACGAGCAGTACTTC. The chain employs TRBV28 and TRBJ2-7; 11 bases map to TRBD2. The CDR3 extends over 15 amino acids. Germline V gene sequence: CDR1 MDHEN, CDR2 SYDVKM. V was clipped by 6 bases and J by 2 bases; unmatched bases: 6.

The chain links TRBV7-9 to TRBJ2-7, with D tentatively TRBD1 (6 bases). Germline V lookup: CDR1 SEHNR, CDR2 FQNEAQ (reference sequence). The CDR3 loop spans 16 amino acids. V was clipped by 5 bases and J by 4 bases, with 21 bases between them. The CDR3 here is CASSPPRGGPDYEQYF. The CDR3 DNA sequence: TGTGCCAGCAGCCCCCCCAGGGGCGGGCCTGATTACGAGCAGTACTTC. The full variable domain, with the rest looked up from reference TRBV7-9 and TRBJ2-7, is DTGVSQNPRHKITKRGQNVTFRCDPISEHNRLYWYRQTLGQGPEFLTYFQNEAQLEKSRLLSDRFSAERPKGSFSTLEIQRTEQGDSAMYLCASSPPRGGPDYEQYFGPGTRLTVT.

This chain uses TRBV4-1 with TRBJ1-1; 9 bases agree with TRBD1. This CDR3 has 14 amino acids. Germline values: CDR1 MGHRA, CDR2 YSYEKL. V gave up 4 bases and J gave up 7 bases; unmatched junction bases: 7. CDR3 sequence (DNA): TGCGCCAGCAGCCGCCGGGACAGGGTGAATGAAGCTTTCTTT. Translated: CASSRRDRVNEAFF.

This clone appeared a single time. As DNA, the CDR3 is TGTGCCAGCAGCTTCCGGGACAACCAAGAGACCCAGTACTTC. It yields the protein CASSFRDNQETQYF. The V gene is TRBV7-9, the J gene TRBJ2-5; TRBD1 might be the D (6 bases). Trimming cost V 3 bases and J 0 bases, with 8 bases left between them. Germline V gene data show CDR1 as SEHNR and CDR2 as FQNEAQ (reference sequence). The CDR3 is made up of 14 amino acids.

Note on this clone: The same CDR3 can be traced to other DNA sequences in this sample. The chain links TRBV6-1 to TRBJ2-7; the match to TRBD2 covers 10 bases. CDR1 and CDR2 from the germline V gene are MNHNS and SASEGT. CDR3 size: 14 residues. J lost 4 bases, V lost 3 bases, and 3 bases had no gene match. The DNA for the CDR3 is TGTGCCAGCAGTGAGGGACTAGCGCCTTACGAGCAGTACTTC. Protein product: CASSEGLAPYEQYF.

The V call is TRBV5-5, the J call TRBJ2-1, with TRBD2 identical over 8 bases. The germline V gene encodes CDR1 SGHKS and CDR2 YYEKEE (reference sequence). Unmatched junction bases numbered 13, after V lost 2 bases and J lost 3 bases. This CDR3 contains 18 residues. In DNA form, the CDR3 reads TGTGCCAGCAGCTTATTTTGGCGGGAGGATGGGGGCTACAATGAGCAGTTCTTC. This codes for CASSLFWREDGGYNEQFF.

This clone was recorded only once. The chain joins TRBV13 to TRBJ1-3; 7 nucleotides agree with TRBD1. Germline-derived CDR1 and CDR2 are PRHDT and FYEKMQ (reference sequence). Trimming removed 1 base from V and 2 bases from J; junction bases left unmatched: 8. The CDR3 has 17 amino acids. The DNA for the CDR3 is TGTGCCAGCAGCTTAGCGGTTCGAGACAGGGCTGGAAACACCATATATTTT. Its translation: CASSLAVRDRAGNTIYF. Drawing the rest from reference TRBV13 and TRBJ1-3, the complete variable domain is AAGVIQSPRHLIKEKRETATLKCYPIPRHDTVYWYQQGPGQDPQFLISFYEKMQSDKGSIPDRFSAQQFSDYHSELNMSSLELGDSALYFCASSLAVRDRAGNTIYFGEGSWLTVV.

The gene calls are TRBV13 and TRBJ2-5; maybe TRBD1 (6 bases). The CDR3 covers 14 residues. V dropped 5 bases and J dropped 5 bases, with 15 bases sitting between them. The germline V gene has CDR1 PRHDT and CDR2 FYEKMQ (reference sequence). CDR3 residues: CASSARQDGETQYF. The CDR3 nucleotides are TGTGCCAGCAGCGCTAGACAGGACGGGGAGACCCAGTACTTC.